The entry that follows covers one T cell receptor beta chain sequence. Its antigen is not identified. In the PCR, 60 Vbeta and 13 Jbeta primers were used. Generated by immunoSEQ multiplex PCR, the TCRdb table keeps only in-frame clones and is missing some. The profile shows approximately 120,000 clones, roughly 82% of them singletons. The CDR3 is made up of 14 amino acids. Trimming cost V 0 bases and J 1 base, with 7 bases left between them. Germline lookup yields CDR1 GTSNPN and CDR2 SVGIG (reference sequence). These data come from a study of cytomegalovirus exposure and HLA in healthy donors. Broader study findings: Rarity characterized most TCR sequences, yet some public TCRs appeared in many donors. In presence/absence analyses, roughly uniform sequencing depth across donors was assumed. Productive rates of about 87% or about 30% were seen for most TCR beta V segments in an earlier analysis.

The rearrangement links TRBV30 to TRBJ2-1; no clear D. This sequence originates from a woman aged 60-75 years in good health and CMV-seropositive. The sample comprised PBMCs. CDR3 DNA sequence: TGTGCCTGGAGTGTATTACAATCCTACAATGAGCAGTTCTTC. This codes for CAWSVLQSYNEQFF.